One and the same sample provided the 27 T cell receptor beta chains below, sequenced in a study of T cells in Graves' hyperthyroidism and ophthalmopathy. RNA transcripts provided the source from which TCR beta CDR3 regions were amplified. First-round RT-PCR targeting the TCR CDR3 was performed with the HTBI primer set. TCRdb passed the multiplex PCR reads through MiXCR, listing each CDR3 protein once. This repertoire shows about 720,000 distinct CDR3 sequences, roughly 15% found once; its top ten account for approximately 8%. Specimen: blood. Source of these receptors: a man between 18 and 29 years old with Graves' hyperthyroidism.

The table lists this clonotype with many counts. This chain's CDR3 is CASSLVPTSGRRSSTDTQYF. The CDR3 bases are TGTGCCAGCAGCTTAGTACCGACTAGCGGGAGAAGATCTAGCACAGATACGCAGTATTTT. The chain links TRBV7-2 to TRBJ2-3, with TRBD2 identical over 12 bases. The CDR3 extends over 20 amino acids. Trimming took 1 base from V and 0 from J; bases not matched to a gene: 11. Germline values: CDR1 SGHTA, CDR2 FQGNSA. Full variable domain (remainder filled in from reference TRBV7-2 and TRBJ2-3): GAGVSQSPSNKVTEKGKDVELRCDPISGHTALYWYRQSLGQGLEFLIYFQGNSAPDKSGLPSDRFSAERTGGSVSTLTIQRTQQEDSAVYLCASSLVPTSGRRSSTDTQYFGPGTRLTVL.

This clonotype was observed at least ten times. The chain couples TRBV7-8 to TRBJ2-1, with TRBD2 identical over 12 bases. CDR3 length: 17 residues. CDR1 is SGHVS and CDR2 is FQNEAQ in the germline V gene. The V gene end was trimmed by 5 bases and the J gene end by 7 bases; junction bases not matched to a gene: 12. This CDR3 is CASSIPTQTSGGNEQFF. CDR3 nucleotide sequence: TGTGCCAGCAGCATCCCAACACAGACTAGCGGGGGTAATGAGCAGTTCTTC.

As to this clonotype: With a far larger clone one base away, a read error is the likely cause. The chain is built from TRBV12-3 or TRBV12-4 and TRBJ2-3; 9 positions match TRBD2. The CDR3 is made up of 15 amino acids. The junction had 3 bases not matched to a gene; V was cut back by 3 bases and J by 2 bases. CDR3 nucleotide sequence: TGTGCCAGCAGTTTGGCTAGCGGGACCACAGATACGCAGTATTTT. It is translated as CASSLASGTTDTQYF.

The rearrangement links TRBV9 to TRBJ2-2, with TRBD1 matching 8 bases. J was trimmed by 7 bases and V by 3 bases; bases with no gene match: 11. The germline V gene has CDR1 SGDLS and CDR2 YYNGEE. The CDR3 totals 16 residues. CDR3 in amino acids: CASSAPGQGANGELFF. Here the CDR3 DNA reads TGTGCCAGCAGCGCCCCTGGGCAGGGGGCAAACGGGGAGCTGTTTTTT.

This chain connects TRBV6-7 to TRBJ1-6, with D tentatively TRBD1 (6 bases). TRBV6-7 is flagged as an ORF with uncertain function. The CDR3 contains 16 residues. Trimming stripped 2 bases from V and 9 bases from J, with 17 bases between. CDR3 loop: CASSYLARCRGSPLHF. The CDR3 DNA reads TGTGCCAGCAGTTACCTCGCCCGGTGCAGGGGTTCACCCCTCCACTTT.

There are a few counts of this clonotype. This chain connects TRBV28 to TRBJ2-7; tentative D call: TRBD2 (6 bases). CDR1 MDHEN and CDR2 SYDVKM come from the germline V gene. V was trimmed by 3 bases and J by 7 bases, leaving 16 bases between them. This CDR3 is built from 14 residues. The CDR3 region is CASSLGGTWREQYF. The CDR3 nucleotides read TGTGCCAGCAGTTTGGGCGGGACTTGGAGGGAGCAGTACTTC. The full variable domain, completed using reference TRBV28 and TRBJ2-7, is DVKVTQSSRYLVKRTGEKVFLECVQDMDHENMFWYRQDPGLGLRLIYFSYDVKMKEKGDIPEGYSVSREKKERFSLILESASTNQTSMYLCASSLGGTWREQYFGPGTRLTVT.

This clonotype appeared a few times. The chain employs TRBV2 and TRBJ1-5; D ambiguous. This CDR3 has 12 residues. With 7 bases removed from V and 6 bases from J, the gap between germline ends came to 10 bases. CDR1 and CDR2 from the germline V gene are SNHLY and FYNNEI. CDR3: CASTGEGQPQHF. The CDR3 DNA is TGTGCCAGCACTGGTGAAGGTCAGCCCCAGCATTTT.

This clonotype was seen a few times. The rearrangement links TRBV20-1 to TRBJ2-7; 8 bases match TRBD1. The CDR3 has 14 amino acids. The germline CDR1 and CDR2 sequences are DFQATT and SNEGSKA (reference sequence). V lost 2 bases, J lost 4 bases, and 7 bases stayed unmatched. The chain's CDR3 is CSARSGTGDYEQYF. The CDR3, as DNA: TGCAGTGCTAGATCCGGGACAGGTGATTACGAGCAGTACTTC.

This clonotype was found many times. The chain uses TRBV5-1 and TRBJ2-3; D is possibly TRBD2 (6 bases). The CDR3 is made up of 14 amino acids. Trimming removed 2 bases at V and 6 bases at J, with 13 bases between. The germline CDR1 and CDR2 sequences are SGHRS and YFSETQ. CDR3 in DNA: TGCGCCAGCAGCTTTTTAGCGGTGCGTGATACGCAGTATTTT. Translated, it gives CASSFLAVRDTQYF.

This clonotype was seen at least ten times. V gene TRBV12-3 or TRBV12-4 combines with J gene TRBJ1-5; D not certain. V gave up 0 bases and J gave up 2 bases, with 5 bases separating them. The CDR3 has 14 amino acids. The CDR3 spells CASSLAGRNQPQHF. CDR3 coding DNA: TGTGCCAGCAGTTTAGCAGGACGCAATCAGCCCCAGCATTTT.

This clonotype has ten or more counts. J is TRBJ1-1 and V is TRBV11-2; D is perhaps TRBD1 (6 bases). Germline V CDR1 and CDR2: SGHAT, FQNNGV. The CDR3 contains 16 residues. The germline V and J ends were trimmed by 7 bases and 0 bases, with 18 bases remaining between them. CDR3 nucleotide sequence: TGTGCCAGCATTACACTAGGGGGGCGGCTGAACACTGAAGCTTTCTTT. Translation: CASITLGGRLNTEAFF.

The chain joins TRBV7-3 to TRBJ2-1; tentatively, D is TRBD2 (6 bases). The length of the CDR3 is 17 residues. Germline V gene sequence: CDR1 SGHTA, CDR2 FQGTGA. V was trimmed by 5 bases and J by 6 bases, leaving 23 bases between them. DNA for the CDR3: TGTGCCAGCAGCCCGTTCGGTAGCGGCCCCAGGGCCAATGAGCAGTTCTTC. Protein: CASSPFGSGPRANEQFF. The variable domain in full, completed from reference TRBV7-3 and TRBJ2-1, reads GAGVSQTPSNKVTEKGKYVELRCDPISGHTALYWYRQSLGQGPEFLIYFQGTGAADDSGLPNDRFFAVRPEGSVSTLKIQRTERGDSAVYLCASSPFGSGPRANEQFFGPGTRLTVL.

This clonotype came up a few times. The chain is built from TRBV19 and TRBJ2-7; a possible D gene is TRBD1 (6 bases). V was cut by 6 bases and J by 3 bases, with 12 bases left in between. The CDR3 sequence is 13 residues long. CDR1 LNHDA and CDR2 SQIVND come from the germline V gene (reference sequence). The CDR3 coding sequence is TGTGCCAGTAGGACCCGGGACAACTACGAGCAGTACTTC. Translation gives CASRTRDNYEQYF.

The V gene is TRBV6-1, the J gene TRBJ2-2, with a tentative D call TRBD2 (6 bases). The CDR3 is 15 residues long. Deletions cut 8 bases from V and 0 bases from J, with 13 bases between. Germline V gene data show CDR1 as MNHNS and CDR2 as SASEGT. CDR3 in DNA: TGTGCCAGCCTCCGCGGGGCTGCGAACACCGGGGAGCTGTTTTTT. Protein product: CASLRGAANTGELFF.

This clonotype was detected many times. No conserved phenylalanine or tryptophan is present at the end of the CDR3, so a read error is the likely explanation. The CDR3 loop is CASSLDPSGTYEQYL. The DNA for the CDR3 is TGTGCCAGCAGCTTAGATCCTAGCGGGACATACGAGCAGTACCTC. The chain carries TRBV7-8 and TRBJ2-7, with 9 positions matching TRBD2. Trimming took 1 base from V and 4 from J; bases not matched to a gene: 5. This CDR3 spans 15 amino acids. The V gene's germline CDR1 is SGHVS and CDR2 FQNEAQ.

This clonotype was seen many times. J is TRBJ2-5 and V is TRBV7-9; 13 bases are a match to TRBD2. The CDR3 runs to 14 residues. V dropped 5 bases and J dropped 5; count of bases not matched to a gene: 2. Germline V gene sequence: CDR1 SEHNR, CDR2 FQNEAQ (reference sequence). The CDR3 loop reads CASSTLAGGETQYF. The CDR3, as DNA: TGTGCCAGCAGCACACTAGCGGGAGGGGAGACCCAGTACTTC.

In this sample, this clonotype turned up many times. The chain is built from TRBV20-1 and TRBJ2-7; tentative D call: TRBD1 (6 bases). The length of the CDR3 is 13 residues. The V end lost 7 bases, the J end lost 0 bases, and 13 bases lay between the germline ends. Germline V gene sequence: CDR1 DFQATT, CDR2 SNEGSKA (reference sequence). The CDR3 loop is CSGTGFSSYEQYF. The CDR3 DNA reads as TGCAGTGGAACAGGGTTCAGCTCCTACGAGCAGTACTTC.

The rearrangement links TRBV7-9 to TRBJ1-1; no reliable D call. Germline values: CDR1 SEHNR, CDR2 FQNEAQ (reference sequence). V gave up 4 bases and J gave up 1 base, with 16 bases separating them. The CDR3 loop spans 16 amino acids. In DNA, the CDR3 is TGTGCCAGCAGCTCTCAGCGACACAGAACGAACACTGAAGCTTTCTTT. Amino acid sequence: CASSSQRHRTNTEAFF.

This clonotype came up many times. This chain connects TRBV12-3 or TRBV12-4 to TRBJ1-1, with D unresolved. The CDR3 is 12 amino acids. With 5 bases removed from V and 1 base from J, the gap between germline ends came to 5 bases. The CDR3 nucleotides read TGTGCCAGCAGTGACCAGAACACTGAAGCTTTCTTT. Translated, it gives CASSDQNTEAFF.

Many counts were recorded for this clonotype. The chain recombines TRBV6-2 or TRBV6-3 with TRBJ2-1; D not certain. CDR1 and CDR2 (germline): MNHEY, SVGEGT. Trimming removed 5 bases at V and 8 bases at J, with 10 bases between. This CDR3 has 12 residues. The CDR3 spells CASSRTQDEQFF. CDR3 DNA: TGTGCCAGCAGTCGCACCCAGGATGAGCAGTTCTTC.

In this sample, this clonotype turned up many times. J is TRBJ2-1 and V is TRBV28, with 9 bases that match TRBD2. This CDR3 has 16 residues. With V trimmed by 3 bases and J by 4 bases, 7 bases remained unmatched. The V gene's germline CDR1 is MDHEN and CDR2 SYDVKM. The CDR3 loop reads CASSFAGGGPYNEQFF. The CDR3 nucleotides are TGTGCCAGCAGTTTTGCGGGAGGGGGTCCGTACAATGAGCAGTTCTTC.

This clonotype was seen many times. The chain links TRBV5-1 to TRBJ2-1; maybe TRBD2 (6 bases). Trimming took 4 bases from V and 3 from J, leaving 17 bases between them. Germline V lookup: CDR1 SGHRS, CDR2 YFSETQ. CDR3 length equals 16 residues. The chain's CDR3 is CASSPDEGLNYNEQFF. CDR3 DNA: TGCGCCAGCAGCCCGGATGAGGGACTGAACTACAATGAGCAGTTCTTC.

A single count supports this clonotype. Since a much larger clone is just one base distant, this may be a read error. The J gene is TRBJ2-5, the V gene TRBV27, with D tentatively TRBD1 (6 bases). The CDR3 runs 18 residues. Germline V gene lookup returns CDR1 MNHEY and CDR2 SMNVEV (reference sequence). Here the CDR3 reads CASNLSPNQGFGQETQYF. In DNA, the CDR3 is TGTGCCAGCAATTTATCACCTAACCAGGGGTTTGGCCAAGAGACCCAGTACTTC.

This clonotype occurred many times. J is TRBJ1-1 and V is TRBV28; no firm D call. V lost 5 bases and J 0 bases, leaving 10 bases between the germline ends. The CDR3 spans 14 residues. CDR1 and CDR2 from the germline V gene are MDHEN and SYDVKM. The CDR3 DNA follows: TGTGCCAGCAGTCCCCCCATACTGAACACTGAAGCTTTCTTT. This gives the protein CASSPPILNTEAFF.

Turning to this clonotype: One junction end disagrees with the germline gene, perhaps due to a read error. The chain links TRBV25-1 to TRBJ2-2; D is possibly TRBD1 or TRBD2 (6 bases each). This CDR3 comprises 14 residues. Germline V lookup: CDR1 MGHDK, CDR2 SYGVNS. CDR3 residues: CATRQEGYTGGLFF. The CDR3 DNA is TGTGCCACCCGACAGGAGGGGTACACCGGGGGGCTGTTTTTT.

There are a few counts of this clonotype. V and J are TRBV7-9 and TRBJ2-5; 9 nucleotides agree with TRBD1. The ends lost 6 bases at V and 5 bases at J; junction bases unmatched: 13. CDR1 is SEHNR, CDR2 FQNEAQ, per germline (reference sequence). The CDR3 runs to 16 residues. The CDR3 region is CASRNSLQGAGETQYF. Here the CDR3 DNA reads TGTGCCAGCAGAAACTCCTTACAGGGGGCCGGGGAGACCCAGTACTTC.

About this clonotype: A junction end diverges from the germline sequence, so it may reflect a read error. V gene TRBV5-1 combines with J gene TRBJ2-2; D is possibly TRBD2 (6 bases). The CDR3 extends over 14 amino acids. CDR1 SGHRS and CDR2 YFSETQ come from the germline V gene. The CDR3 sequence is CASSLQELTGGLFF. In nucleotides, the CDR3 is TGCGCCAGCAGCTTGCAGGAGCTCACCGGGGGGCTGTTTTTT. The full variable domain, with the rest looked up from reference TRBV5-1 and TRBJ2-2, is KAGVTQTPRYLIKTRGQQVTLSCSPISGHRSVSWYQQTPGQGLQFLFEYFSETQRNKGNFPGRFSGRQFSNSRSEMNVSTLELGDSALYLCASSLQELTGGLFFGEGSRLTVL.